Shown below are 24 T cell receptor beta chains from a single sample sequenced in a study of blood T cells in healthy people across ages. Together with a sample-barcoded 5' primer, a J-beta primer mix was included in a second PCR lasting 7 to 11 cycles. TCRdb reprocessed the 5' RACE reads via MiXCR and lists one record per CDR3 protein. The sample lists 700,000 or so distinct CDR3 sequences; over 20% were seen once. Input material: blood. These receptors all stem from a man in his 70s in good health.

This clonotype has only a few counts. The chain couples TRBV14 to TRBJ2-3; D not resolved. The V gene lost 1 base and the J gene lost 2 bases, with 10 bases spanning the gap. The CDR3 loop spans 15 amino acids. Germline values: CDR1 SGHDN, CDR2 FVKESK. The CDR3 reads CASSQAEWYTDTQYF. The CDR3 coding sequence is TGTGCCAGCAGCCAAGCTGAATGGTACACAGATACGCAGTATTTT.

The chain couples TRBV29-1 to TRBJ1-1, with unresolved D. The V gene's germline CDR1 is SQVTM and CDR2 ANQGSEA. Trimming removed 6 bases at V and 3 bases at J, with 11 bases between. The CDR3 has 12 amino acids. CDR3 nucleotide sequence: TGCAGCGTAACCGGGTGGGACACTGAAGCTTTCTTT. Amino acids: CSVTGWDTEAFF.

The V and J genes are TRBV5-1 and TRBJ2-3; 8 nucleotides line up with TRBD2. The CDR3 loop spans 15 amino acids. Germline V lookup: CDR1 SGHRS, CDR2 YFSETQ. J was trimmed by 6 bases and V by 2 bases; bases with no gene match: 8. The CDR3 region has the DNA TGCGCCAGCAGCTTTACGGGGGGGCCTGAGGATACGCAGTATTTT. Protein: CASSFTGGPEDTQYF.

This clonotype was seen a few times. This rearrangement joins TRBV12-3 or TRBV12-4 to TRBJ1-2, with D possibly being TRBD1 (5 bases). The CDR3 consists of 15 residues. The germline V and J ends were trimmed by 0 bases and 6 bases, with 14 bases remaining between them. The CDR3 sequence: CASSLAGARGHGYTF. The CDR3 bases are TGTGCCAGCAGTTTAGCCGGGGCTAGGGGCCATGGCTACACCTTC.

This clonotype has a count of ten or more. V and J are TRBV5-1 and TRBJ2-1, with TRBD1 identical over 7 bases. This CDR3 contains 14 residues. Germline CDR1 SGHRS, CDR2 YFSETQ. Trimming took 2 bases from V and 7 from J; bases not matched to a gene: 6. CDR3 amino acids: CASSLGGALNEQFF. The CDR3 nucleotides are TGCGCCAGCAGCTTAGGGGGCGCATTAAATGAGCAGTTCTTC.

This clonotype was found a few times. The junction and the germline gene differ at one end; a read error may be behind it. The rearrangement links TRBV12-3 or TRBV12-4 to TRBJ1-4, with 7 positions matching TRBD1. The CDR3 extends over 15 amino acids. The CDR3 region is CASSPLENRGEKPFF. The CDR3 DNA is TGTGCCAGCAGTCCCCTCGAGAACAGGGGTGAAAAACCGTTTTTT.

This clonotype was seen a few times. Relative to the germline gene, one junction end is altered; a read error may explain this. The chain has TRBV7-9 and TRBJ1-3; no clear D gene. The germline V gene encodes CDR1 SEHNR and CDR2 FQNEAQ (reference sequence). The CDR3 consists of 17 residues. DNA for the CDR3: TGTTCCAGCAGCCCAAAGTACAGAGTCAACCGTGGAAACACCATATATTTT. Translating it yields CSSSPKYRVNRGNTIYF.

The rearrangement links TRBV6-2 or TRBV6-3 to TRBJ2-5; D is ambiguous. Per the germline V gene, CDR1 is MNHEY and CDR2 is SVGEGT. This CDR3 is built from 15 residues. V was pared by 0 bases and J by 1 base, with 9 bases between. The CDR3, as DNA: TGTGCCAGCAGTTACTCCACAGCGAGCCAAGAGACCCAGTACTTC. Residues: CASSYSTASQETQYF.

The chain combines TRBV20-1 with TRBJ2-5; perhaps TRBD2 as D (6 bases). V lost 0 bases and J lost 1, with 12 bases in between. This CDR3 is built from 15 residues. Germline V CDR1 and CDR2: DFQATT, SNEGSKA (reference sequence). The CDR3 loop is CSARDLRAGQETQYF. The CDR3 region has the DNA TGCAGTGCTAGAGATCTCAGAGCGGGCCAAGAGACCCAGTACTTC.

Turning to this clonotype: A junction boundary mismatches the germline segment, possibly from a read error. This sequence joins TRBV18 and TRBJ2-5, with D perhaps matching TRBD1 or TRBD2 (6 bases each). CDR1 is KGHSH and CDR2 is LQKENI in the germline V gene. The CDR3 consists of 14 residues. CDR3 bases: TGTGCCAGCTCACCACGGGACAACCGGGAGACCCAGCACTTC. Its translation is CASSPRDNRETQHF. The whole variable domain, remainder taken from reference TRBV18 and TRBJ2-5, is NAGVMQNPRHLVRRRGQEARLRCSPMKGHSHVYWYRQLPEEGLKFMVYLQKENIIDESGMPKERFSAEFPKEGPSILRIQQVVRGDSAAYFCASSPRDNRETQHFGPGTRLLVL.

The J gene is TRBJ2-5, the V gene TRBV7-3; 11 nucleotides match TRBD2. The J call is uncertain, as TRBJ2-1 better fits the DNA end. The CDR3 totals 19 residues. Germline V gives CDR1 SGHTA, CDR2 FQGTGA. The CDR3 sequence: CASSLVSGTSGSGLNEQFF. The CDR3 DNA reads TGTGCCAGCAGCTTAGTTTCCGGGACTAGCGGATCGGGCTTGAATGAGCAGTTCTTC.

Remarks on this clonotype: Possible read error: a much larger clone is one base away. The rearrangement links TRBV5-1 to TRBJ1-4; a weak D match, TRBD1 (5 bases). The length of the CDR3 is 14 residues. Germline V gene data show CDR1 as SGHRS and CDR2 as YFSETQ. Between the trimmed V and J ends, which lost 7 bases and 7 bases, there was a span of 17 bases. The CDR3 nucleotides are TGCGCCAGCGGGATACATGGGGCCGGTGAAAAACTGTTTTTT. This codes for CASGIHGAGEKLFF.

This clonotype was observed a few times. The rearrangement joins TRBV6-1 to TRBJ2-2, with unresolved D. V dropped 7 bases and J dropped 7 bases, with 13 bases sitting between them. Germline V gives CDR1 MNHNS, CDR2 SASEGT. There are 13 residues in the CDR3. Written as DNA, the CDR3 is TGTGCCAGCAATGTAAGGCGCAGCGGGGAGCTGTTTTTT. Its protein product is CASNVRRSGELFF.

This clonotype was counted ten times or more. The V call is TRBV25-1, the J call TRBJ2-1; D may correspond to TRBD1 or TRBD2 (5 bases each). The V end was cut by 5 bases, the J end by 0 bases, with 11 bases between. This CDR3 spans 15 amino acids. From germline, CDR1 is MGHDK and CDR2 SYGVNS. The DNA for the CDR3 is TGTGCCAGCAGTCCGCAGGGACGCTCCTACAATGAGCAGTTCTTC. Amino acids: CASSPQGRSYNEQFF.

This sequence joins TRBV10-3 and TRBJ2-3; D unclear. Looked up from germline, CDR1 is ENHRY and CDR2 is SYGVKD. Between the trimmed V and J ends, which lost 4 bases and 0 bases, there was a span of 8 bases. The CDR3 has 14 residues. DNA for the CDR3: TGTGCCATCAGTGCTGCGAGGAGCACAGATACGCAGTATTTT. Translating gives CAISAARSTDTQYF.

This clonotype occurred many times. This chain joins TRBV29-1 and TRBJ2-7; TRBD2 is a possible D gene (5 bases). The germline CDR1 and CDR2 sequences are SQVTM and ANQGSEA. V lost 4 bases to trimming and J lost 4 bases, with 14 bases between them. The CDR3 is made up of 13 amino acids. The CDR3 is CSVAKSGSYEQYV. The CDR3 DNA reads TGCAGCGTTGCAAAGTCGGGGTCGTACGAGCAGTACGTC.

This clonotype was seen only a few times. The chain recombines TRBV5-6 with TRBJ1-6; weak D call: TRBD1 (5 bases). The CDR3 loop spans 15 amino acids. Germline loops: CDR1 SGHDT, CDR2 YYEEEE. The V end lost 6 bases, the J end lost 7 bases, and 17 bases lay between the germline ends. CDR3 sequence: CASTPSGRVNSPLHF. The DNA for the CDR3 is TGTGCCAGCACCCCTTCTGGCAGGGTAAATTCACCCCTCCACTTT.

This clonotype was seen more than once but under ten times. The chain carries TRBV11-2 and TRBJ2-5; 10 bases map to TRBD2. The CDR3 length is 15 residues. V was clipped by 6 bases and J by 3 bases; unmatched bases: 7. Germline V CDR1 and CDR2: SGHAT, FQNNGV. The CDR3 loop reads CASSPNSGGKETQYF. DNA of the CDR3: TGTGCCAGCAGTCCCAATAGCGGGGGGAAAGAGACCCAGTACTTC.

This clonotype showed up just a few times. No conserved phenylalanine or tryptophan ends this CDR3, so it is likely a read error. The V and J genes are TRBV29-1 and TRBJ2-2, with 7 bases aligning to TRBD2. The CDR3 contains 14 residues. Germline CDR1 and CDR2: SQVTM and ANQGSEA. V was clipped by 3 bases and J by 0 bases; unmatched bases: 1. CDR3 in amino acids: CSVDGGSNTGELFL. Here the CDR3 DNA reads TGCAGCGTTGACGGGGGGTCGAACACCGGGGAGCTGTTTCTT.

The V call is TRBV9, the J call TRBJ2-1, with D maybe TRBD2 (6 bases). The CDR3 totals 13 residues. The V end lost 7 bases, the J end lost 1 base, and 9 bases lay between the germline ends. The germline V gene encodes CDR1 SGDLS and CDR2 YYNGEE. The chain's CDR3 is CASGGWSYNEQFF. DNA for the CDR3: TGTGCCAGCGGAGGGTGGTCCTACAATGAGCAGTTCTTC.

The table lists this clonotype with a few counts. The chain links TRBV7-8 to TRBJ2-2, with D unresolved. Looked up from germline, CDR1 is SGHVS and CDR2 is FQNEAQ. This CDR3 spans 16 amino acids. Trimming took 7 bases from V and 5 from J, leaving 20 bases between them. CDR3: CASTPWGGRSTGELFF. The DNA of the CDR3 is TGTGCCAGCACCCCTTGGGGTGGGCGGAGTACCGGGGAGCTGTTTTTT.

V is TRBV7-9 and J is TRBJ2-4; D gene uncertain. The V and J ends lost 2 bases and 0 bases respectively, with 2 bases between them. Germline V CDR1 and CDR2: SEHNR, FQNEAQ (reference sequence). CDR3 size: 13 residues. Here the CDR3 DNA reads TGTGCCAGCAGCTTAATAGCCAAAAACATTCAGTACTTC. Its translation: CASSLIAKNIQYF.

A few counts support this clonotype. The chain joins TRBV12-3 or TRBV12-4 to TRBJ2-3, with 10 bases that match TRBD2. CDR3 length: 15 amino acids. V trimming: 5 bases; J trimming: 2 bases; junction bases outside the gene matches: 4. The CDR3 DNA follows: TGTGCCAGCAGTAATAGCGGGGGGAACACAGATACGCAGTATTTT. This encodes CASSNSGGNTDTQYF.

The V gene is TRBV7-3, the J gene TRBJ2-7; D not certain. Judging by the DNA end, TRBJ2-1 fits better; the J call may be wrong. Germline lookup yields CDR1 SGHTA and CDR2 FQGTGA. The CDR3 length is 14 residues. In DNA, the CDR3 is TGTGCCAGCAGCTTAATGGCTGTAACTGGTGAGCAGTTCTTC. It encodes CASSLMAVTGEQFF.